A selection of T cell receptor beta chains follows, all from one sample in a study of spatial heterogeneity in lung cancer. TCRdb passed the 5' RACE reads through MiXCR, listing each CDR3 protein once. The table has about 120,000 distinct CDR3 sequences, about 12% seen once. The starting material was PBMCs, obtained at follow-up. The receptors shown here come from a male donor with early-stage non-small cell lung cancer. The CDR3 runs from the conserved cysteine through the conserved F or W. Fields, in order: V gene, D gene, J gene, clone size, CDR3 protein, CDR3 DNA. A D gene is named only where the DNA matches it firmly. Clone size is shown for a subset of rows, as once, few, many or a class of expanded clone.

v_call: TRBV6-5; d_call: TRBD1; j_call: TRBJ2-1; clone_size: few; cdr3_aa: CASSPDRGSHNEQFF; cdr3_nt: TGTGCCAGCAGTCCGGACAGGGGGTCCCACAATGAGCAGTTCTTC
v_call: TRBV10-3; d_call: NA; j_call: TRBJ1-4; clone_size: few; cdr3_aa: CAISESNGAHEKLFF; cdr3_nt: TGTGCCATCAGTGAGTCCAACGGGGCTCATGAAAAACTGTTTTTT
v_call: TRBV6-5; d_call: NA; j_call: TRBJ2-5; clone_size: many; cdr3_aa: CASSPGVKETQYF; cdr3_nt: TGTGCCAGCAGTCCTGGGGTGAAAGAGACCCAGTACTTC
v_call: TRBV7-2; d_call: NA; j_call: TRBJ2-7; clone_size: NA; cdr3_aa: CASSTARETGLRDF; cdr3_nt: TGTGCCAGCAGCACCGCCCGTGAGACAGGCCTAAGAGACTTC
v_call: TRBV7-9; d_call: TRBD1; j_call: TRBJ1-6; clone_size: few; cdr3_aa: CASSPGQGKDSPLHF; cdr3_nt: TGTGCCAGCAGCCCTGGACAGGGGAAGGATTCACCCCTCCACTTT
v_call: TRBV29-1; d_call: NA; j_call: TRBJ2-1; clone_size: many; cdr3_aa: CSVAREILNEQFF; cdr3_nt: TGCAGCGTTGCCAGGGAAATTTTGAATGAGCAGTTCTTC
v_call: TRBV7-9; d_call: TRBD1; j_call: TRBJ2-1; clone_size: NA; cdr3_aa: CASSPWGTGVNEQFF; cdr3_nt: TGTGCCAGCAGCCCATGGGGGACAGGGGTAAATGAGCAGTTCTTC
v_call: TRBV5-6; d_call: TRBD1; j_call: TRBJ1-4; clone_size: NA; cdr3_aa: CASSMRQGLISELFF; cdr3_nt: TGTGCCAGCAGCATGAGACAGGGCCTTATCTCAGAACTGTTTTTT
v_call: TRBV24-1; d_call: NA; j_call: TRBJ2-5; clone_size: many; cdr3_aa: CATGREETQYF; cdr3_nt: TGTGCCACAGGCCGCGAGGAGACCCAGTACTTC
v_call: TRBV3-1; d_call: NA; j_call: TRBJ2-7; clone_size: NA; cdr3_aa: CASSQDGGSEQYF; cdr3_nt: TGTGCCAGCAGCCAAGATGGAGGGAGCGAGCAGTACTTC
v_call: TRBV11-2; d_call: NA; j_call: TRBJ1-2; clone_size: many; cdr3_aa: CASTSSGNYGYTF; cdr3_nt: TGTGCCAGCACCTCCTCGGGGAACTATGGCTACACCTTC
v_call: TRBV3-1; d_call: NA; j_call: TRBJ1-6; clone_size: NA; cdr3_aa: CASSPDPGLNSPLHF; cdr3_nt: TGTGCCAGCAGCCCCGACCCAGGCCTTAATTCACCCCTCCACTTT
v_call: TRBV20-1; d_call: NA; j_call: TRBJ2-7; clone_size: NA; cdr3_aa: CSARAKSWSYEQYF; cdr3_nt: TGCAGTGCTAGGGCCAAATCTTGGTCCTACGAGCAGTACTTC
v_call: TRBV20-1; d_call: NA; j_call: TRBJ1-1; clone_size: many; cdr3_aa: CSARLPPPRNTEAFF; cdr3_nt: TGCAGTGCTAGACTCCCGCCCCCGCGGAACACTGAAGCTTTCTTT
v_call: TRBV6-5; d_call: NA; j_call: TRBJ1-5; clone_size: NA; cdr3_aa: CASSYGGSQHF; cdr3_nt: TGTGCCAGCAGTTACGGGGGATCCCAGCATTTT
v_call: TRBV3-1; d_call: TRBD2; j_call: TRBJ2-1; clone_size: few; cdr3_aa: CASNLRVVPTLPERGTGNEQFF; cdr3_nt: TGTGCCAGCAATCTTAGAGTGGTTCCCACCCTCCCGGAGCGGGGGACCGGTAATGAGCAGTTCTTC
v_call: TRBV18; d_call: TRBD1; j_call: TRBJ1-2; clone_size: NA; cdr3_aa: CASSLSGTDYGYTF; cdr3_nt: TGTGCCAGCTCACTTTCCGGGACAGACTATGGCTACACCTTC
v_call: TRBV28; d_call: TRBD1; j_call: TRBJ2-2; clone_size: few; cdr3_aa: CASSPIGTGTTGELFF; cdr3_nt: TGTGCCAGCAGTCCTATTGGGACAGGGACCACCGGGGAGCTGTTTTTT
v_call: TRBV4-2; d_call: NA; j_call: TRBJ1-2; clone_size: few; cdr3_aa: CASSQDLQGPYTF; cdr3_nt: TGTGCCAGCAGCCAAGATCTGCAGGGCCCCTACACCTTC
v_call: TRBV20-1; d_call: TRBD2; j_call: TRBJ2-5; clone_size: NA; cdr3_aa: CSARDWERGTETQYF; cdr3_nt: TGCAGTGCTAGAGACTGGGAGCGGGGGACGGAGACCCAGTACTTC
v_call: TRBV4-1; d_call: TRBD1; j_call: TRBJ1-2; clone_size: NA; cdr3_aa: CASSLTLQGNYGYTF; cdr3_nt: TGCGCCAGCAGCTTAACATTACAGGGGAACTATGGCTACACCTTC
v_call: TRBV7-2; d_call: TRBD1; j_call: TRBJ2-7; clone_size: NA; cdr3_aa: CATGHRTGEQYF; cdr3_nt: TGTGCCACCGGCCACAGGACAGGCGAGCAGTACTTC
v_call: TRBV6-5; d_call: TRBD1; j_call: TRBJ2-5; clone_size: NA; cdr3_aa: CASSYRDRQETQYF; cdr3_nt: TGTGCCAGCAGTTACCGGGACAGGCAAGAGACCCAGTACTTC
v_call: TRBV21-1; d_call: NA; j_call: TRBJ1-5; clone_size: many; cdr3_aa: CASSHRGTDQPQHF; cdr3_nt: TGTGCCAGCTCACACAGGGGCACGGATCAGCCCCAGCATTTT
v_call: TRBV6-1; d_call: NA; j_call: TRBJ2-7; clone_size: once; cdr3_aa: CAIATPGHRPYEQYF; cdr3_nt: TGTGCCATAGCTACGCCGGGACACAGACCCTACGAGCAGTACTTC
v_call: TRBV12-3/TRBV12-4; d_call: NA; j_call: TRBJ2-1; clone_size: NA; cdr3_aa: CASSPGGDYEQFF; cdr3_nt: TGTGCCAGCAGTCCAGGGGGGGACTATGAGCAGTTCTTC
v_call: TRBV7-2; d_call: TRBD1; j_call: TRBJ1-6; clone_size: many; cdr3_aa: CASSLAGTGFRTLHF; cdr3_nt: TGTGCCAGCAGCTTAGCCGGGACAGGGTTTCGCACCCTCCACTTT
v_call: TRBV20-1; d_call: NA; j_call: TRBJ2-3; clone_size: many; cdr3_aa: CSARVSGAQDTQYF; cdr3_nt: TGCAGTGCTAGAGTATCAGGGGCCCAAGATACGCAGTATTTT
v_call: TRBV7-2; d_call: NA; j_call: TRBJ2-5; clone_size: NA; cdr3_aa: CASSLAIKETQYF; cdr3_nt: TGTGCCAGCAGCTTAGCCATAAAAGAGACCCAGTACTTC
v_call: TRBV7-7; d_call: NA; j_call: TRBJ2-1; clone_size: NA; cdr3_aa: CASSPQGIGEQFF; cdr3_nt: TGTGCTAGCAGCCCGCAGGGGATTGGTGAGCAGTTCTTC
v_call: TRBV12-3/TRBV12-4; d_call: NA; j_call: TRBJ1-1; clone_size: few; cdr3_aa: CASSLGVYTEAFF; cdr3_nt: TGTGCCAGCAGTTTAGGGGTTTACACTGAAGCTTTCTTT
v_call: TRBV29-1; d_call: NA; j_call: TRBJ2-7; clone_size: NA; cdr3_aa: CSVRDLAEQYF; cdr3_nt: TGCAGCGTCCGCGACCTGGCCGAGCAGTACTTC
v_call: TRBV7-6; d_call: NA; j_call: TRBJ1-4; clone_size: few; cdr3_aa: CASSLDRNEKLFF; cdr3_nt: TGTGCCAGCAGCTTAGACAGGAATGAAAAACTGTTTTTT
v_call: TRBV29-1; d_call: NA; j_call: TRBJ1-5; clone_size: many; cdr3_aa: CSVGGDQPQHF; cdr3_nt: TGCAGCGTTGGCGGGGATCAGCCCCAGCATTTT
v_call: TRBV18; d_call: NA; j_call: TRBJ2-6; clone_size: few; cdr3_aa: CASSQLSSGANVLTF; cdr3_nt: TGTGCCAGCTCACAGTTGAGCTCTGGGGCCAACGTCCTGACTTTC
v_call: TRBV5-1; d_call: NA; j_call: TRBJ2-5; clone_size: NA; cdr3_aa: CASSLGHRKTQYF; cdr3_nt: TGCGCCAGCAGCTTGGGACATAGAAAGACCCAGTACTTC
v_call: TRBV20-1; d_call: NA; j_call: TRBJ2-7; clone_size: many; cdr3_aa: CSAASSYEQYF; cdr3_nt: TGCAGTGCCGCCAGCTCCTACGAGCAGTACTTC
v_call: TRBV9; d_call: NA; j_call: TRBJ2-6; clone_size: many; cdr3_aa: CASSVGSSGANVLTF; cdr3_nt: TGTGCCAGCAGCGTTGGCAGTTCTGGGGCCAACGTCCTGACTTTC
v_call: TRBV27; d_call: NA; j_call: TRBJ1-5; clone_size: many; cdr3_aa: CASSLVGQPQHF; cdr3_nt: TGTGCCAGCAGTTTGGTCGGTCAGCCCCAGCATTTT
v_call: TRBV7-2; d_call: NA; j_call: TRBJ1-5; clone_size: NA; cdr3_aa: CASSQAWLGQPQHF; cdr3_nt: TGTGCCAGCAGCCAAGCCTGGCTAGGGCAGCCCCAGCATTTT
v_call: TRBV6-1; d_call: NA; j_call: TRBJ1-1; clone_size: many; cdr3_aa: CASSGPLGTEAFF; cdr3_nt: TGTGCCAGCAGTGGCCCCCTTGGCACTGAAGCTTTCTTT
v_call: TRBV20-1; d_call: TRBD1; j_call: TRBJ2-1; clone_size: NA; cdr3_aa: CSAERDRGNEQFF; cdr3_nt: TGCAGTGCTGAACGGGACAGGGGGAATGAGCAGTTCTTC
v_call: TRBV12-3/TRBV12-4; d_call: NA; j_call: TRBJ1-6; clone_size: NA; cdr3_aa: CASSLEQGSSPLHF; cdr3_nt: TGTGCCAGCAGTTTAGAACAGGGAAGTTCACCCCTCCACTTT
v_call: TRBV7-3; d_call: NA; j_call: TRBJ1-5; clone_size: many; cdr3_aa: CASSLYRMEQPQHF; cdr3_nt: TGTGCCAGCAGCTTATACAGGATGGAACAGCCCCAGCATTTT
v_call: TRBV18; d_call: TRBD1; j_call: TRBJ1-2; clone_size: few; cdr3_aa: CASSSLGQGLGYTF; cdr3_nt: TGTGCCAGCTCATCTTTGGGACAGGGGCTCGGCTACACCTTC
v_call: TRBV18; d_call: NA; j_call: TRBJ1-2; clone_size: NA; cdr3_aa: CASSPMIREEYGYTF; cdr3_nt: TGTGCCAGCTCACCGATGATCAGGGAGGAGTATGGCTACACCTTC
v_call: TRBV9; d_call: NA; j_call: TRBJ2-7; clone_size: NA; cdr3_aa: CASSVDALGGYEQYF; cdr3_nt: TGTGCCAGCAGCGTAGATGCGTTGGGGGGTTACGAGCAGTACTTC
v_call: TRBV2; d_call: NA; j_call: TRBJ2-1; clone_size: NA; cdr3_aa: CAGKLASKPNEQFF; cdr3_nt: TGTGCCGGGAAGCTAGCATCGAAACCCAATGAGCAGTTCTTC
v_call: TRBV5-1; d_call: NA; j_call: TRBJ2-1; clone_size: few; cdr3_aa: CASSLEQSGRFF; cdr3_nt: TGCGCCAGCAGCTTGGAACAGTCAGGGCGGTTCTTC
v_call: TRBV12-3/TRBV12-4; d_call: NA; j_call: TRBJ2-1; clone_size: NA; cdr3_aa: CASSFSGGAFNEQFF; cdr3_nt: TGTGCCAGCAGTTTTAGTGGGGGGGCCTTCAATGAGCAGTTCTTC
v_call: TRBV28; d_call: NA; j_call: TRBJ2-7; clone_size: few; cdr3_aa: CASRLGSGIHYEQYF; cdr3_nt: TGTGCCAGCAGGCTTGGGTCAGGGATCCACTACGAGCAGTACTTC
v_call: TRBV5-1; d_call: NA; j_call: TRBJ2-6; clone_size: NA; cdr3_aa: CASSLESSGANVLTF; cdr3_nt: TGCGCCAGCAGCTTGGAATCTAGCGGGGCCAACGTCCTGACTTTC